The rows below give T cell receptor beta chains drawn from one sample of a study of T cells after yellow fever vaccination. TCRdb re-derived calls from the 5' RACE reads in MiXCR, one entry per CDR3 protein. In the table there are some 320,000 distinct CDR3 sequences, around a tenth of which are singletons. This material consisted of CD4+ T cells sorted from PBMCs, taken 45 days after the yellow fever booster vaccination. The receptor source for this set is a man younger than 35 who received the YFV17D yellow fever vaccine. The CDR3 runs from the conserved cysteine through the conserved F or W. D genes are given only for firm matches. Clone size is not always given. Where it is, it says once, few, many or a class for expanded clones.

TRBJ1-2 | TRBV15 | few | TRBD1 | 16 | TGTGCCACCAGCAGAGATCGGGGGACAGGGGGCGGTGGCTACACCTTC | CATSRDRGTGGGGYTF
TRBJ2-5 | TRBV7-9 | many | TRBD2 | 18 | TGTGCCAGCAGCTTACCCCGGGGACTAGCGGGGGCCGGGGAGACCCAGTACTTC | CASSLPRGLAGAGETQYF
TRBJ2-3 | TRBV28 | NA | TRBD1 | 14 | TGTGCCAGCAGACGTCCAGGGGGCCAAGATACGCAGTATTTT | CASRRPGGQDTQYF
TRBJ2-5 | TRBV18 | few | NA | 14 | TGTGCCAGCTCACCCGTCGAATACCAAGAGACCCAGTACTTC | CASSPVEYQETQYF
TRBJ2-1 | TRBV4-3 | few | NA | 14 | TGCGCCAGCAGCCAAGATGGGGGCTACAATGAGCAGTTCTTC | CASSQDGGYNEQFF
TRBJ1-2 | TRBV7-2 | many | NA | 15 | TGTGCCAGCAGCTTAGCTACAAGGACCTCCGGGGGCTACACCTTC | CASSLATRTSGGYTF
TRBJ2-5 | TRBV5-4 | many | NA | 11 | TGTGCCAGTAAAGGGGGGGAGACCCAGTACTTC | CASKGGETQYF
TRBJ1-1 | TRBV29-1 | few | NA | 15 | TGCAGCGTTGAAAGGAGGAGACAGGTGAACACTGAAGCTTTCTTT | CSVERRRQVNTEAFF
TRBJ1-4 | TRBV20-1 | NA | NA | 15 | TGCGGTGCTAGTTACCCTCACCGGGGGAATGAAAAACTGTTTTTT | CGASYPHRGNEKLFF
TRBJ2-5 | TRBV7-6 | many | NA | 13 | TGTGCCAGCAGCTTAAGGGATGTCGAGACCCAGTACTTC | CASSLRDVETQYF
TRBJ2-2 | TRBV12-3/TRBV12-4 | NA | TRBD2 | 14 | TGTGCCAGCAGTCGACTAGCGGGGACCGGGGAGCTGTTTTTT | CASSRLAGTGELFF
TRBJ2-5 | TRBV9 | few | NA | 15 | TGTGCCAGCAGCGTCTTCGGCAGGGGACCAGAGACCCAGTACTTC | CASSVFGRGPETQYF
TRBJ1-2 | TRBV11-2 | NA | NA | 13 | TGTGCCAGCAGCTCCTCATGGGTCGGTGGCTACACCTTC | CASSSSWVGGYTF
TRBJ2-7 | TRBV11-2 | few | TRBD1 | 15 | TGTGCCAGCAGATACTCATACAGGGGCAATTACGAGCAGTACTTC | CASRYSYRGNYEQYF
TRBJ1-4 | TRBV5-1 | NA | NA | 15 | TGCGCCAGCAGTTCACAGGATGCAACTAATGAAAAACTGTTTTTT | CASSSQDATNEKLFF
TRBJ2-1 | TRBV11-2 | NA | NA | 15 | TGTGCCAGCAGCTTACTCTTCCAGGTCGGCAATGAGCAGTTCTTC | CASSLLFQVGNEQFF
TRBJ2-1 | TRBV20-1 | many | NA | 13 | TGCAGTGCTCCGGACTCAAGAGAGGATGAGCAGTTCTTC | CSAPDSREDEQFF
TRBJ2-1 | TRBV6-2/TRBV6-3 | NA | TRBD1 | 15 | TGTGCCAGCAGTTACCGGCGGGACAGGAACAATGAGCAGTTCTTC | CASSYRRDRNNEQFF
TRBJ1-4 | TRBV12-3/TRBV12-4 | few | NA | 15 | TGTGCCAGCAAAACTGACCTTAATCGGAGGGAAAAACTGTTTTTT | CASKTDLNRREKLFF
TRBJ1-2 | TRBV12-3/TRBV12-4 | few | NA | 14 | TGTGCCAGCAGTTTTGGTAAAGCTAACTATGGCTACACCTTC | CASSFGKANYGYTF
TRBJ2-5 | TRBV4-1 | many | TRBD1 | 15 | TGCGCCAGCAGCGTCGGGACAGGGGGATGGGAGACCCAGTACTTC | CASSVGTGGWETQYF
TRBJ1-1 | TRBV4-1 | NA | TRBD1 | 18 | TGCGCCAGCAGCCAAGACCCGACAGGGCTCTGGATGAACACTGAAGCTTTCTTT | CASSQDPTGLWMNTEAFF
TRBJ2-2 | TRBV5-4 | few | NA | 12 | TGTGCCAGCAGCTTGGTCTCCGGGGAGCTGTTTTTT | CASSLVSGELFF
TRBJ1-1 | TRBV7-2 | NA | NA | 13 | TGTGCCAGCAGCTTAATGGTTACGACTGAAGCTTTCTTT | CASSLMVTTEAFF
TRBJ2-4 | TRBV4-1 | few | TRBD2 | 16 | TGCGCCAGCAGCCACCAGGGAGGGTGGGCCAAAAACATTCAGTACTTC | CASSHQGGWAKNIQYF
TRBJ2-2 | TRBV5-1 | NA | TRBD1 | 15 | TGCGCCAGCAGCTACTGGACAGGGGGCGACGGGGAGCTGTTTTTT | CASSYWTGGDGELFF